This T cell receptor (beta chain) was observed in a study of T-cell memory formation after mild COVID-19 (dated by TCRdb to the early 2020s). The study in broad terms: TCR sequence clusters from the two donors were found to be largely donor specific. T-cell clones expanding and contracting after mild COVID-19 in two donors were tracked by longitudinal TCRalpha and TCRbeta repertoire sequencing. The cohort comprised two young, previously healthy adult volunteers, one female and one male. What the work shows at the level of the full study, not this receptor alone: Only a couple of mild cases were covered by the study, and larger cohorts that include severe cases with pre-infection samples were considered necessary. SARS-CoV-2 specificity was not confirmed for the second-wave clones peaking on day 37. Some responding clones were detected in pre-infection memory, which suggested that pre-existing cross-reactive memory T cells had joined the SARS-CoV-2 response. From day 15 to 85, contracting clones showed balanced CD4/CD8 phenotypes, whereas a second wave of clones that expanded from day 15 to 37 leaned towards CD4+. Contracting CD4+ clones were located mainly in the CM and EM memory subsets, whereas CD8+ clones were found to be enriched in EMRA.

PBMCs were isolated by Ficoll-Paque density gradient centrifugation. The germline ends are 26 bases apart after V is trimmed by 5 bases and J by 0 bases. Its CDR3 holds 21 amino acids, cysteine through phenylalanine. Only CDR3 DNA remains: 63 bases, in frame from the first base. This clonotype was recorded a few times. The antigen this receptor binds is unknown. No much larger clone exists at a distance of one base, and base qualities are not known. Sequencing instrument: Illumina NovaSeq 6000. TCRalpha and TCRbeta cDNA libraries were built by 5'RACE with constant-segment primers, adding sample barcodes and unique molecular identifiers. Trizol reagent was used to extract RNA from every sample. Library amplification was performed in two PCR steps, and a second sample barcode and Illumina TruSeq adapters were introduced in the second step. Sequencing of the libraries was done on an Illumina NovaSeq, producing 2 x 150 bp paired-end reads. In the source study's methods: The reads were demultiplexed and collapsed into UMI-guided consensus sequences using migec v1.2.7. Using mixcr v2.1.11, the UMI consensuses were aligned to TRA and TRB V and J templates and assembled into clonotypes. A clonotype was counted as expanded or contracted only if both edgeR and NoisET called the change significant, with noise models trained on biological replicates. For edgeR calls, the thresholds were a false discovery rate-adjusted p below 0.01 and a log2 fold-change of 1. As an exploratory analysis of dynamics, max-normalized trajectories of the 1000 most abundant clonotypes were examined with PCA combined with hierarchical clustering. Each responding clone was given a CD4 or CD8 phenotype based on the CD4+ and CD8+ repertoires, which had been sequenced separately. TCRdb reprocessing: public reads trimmed at Q25 with fastp, clones called with MiXCR, in-frame beta chains kept. Rows matching on CDR3 protein sequence are summarized as one entry with the most common DNA and genes. These V and J calls are TCRdb output, not the study's own analysis. Within this sample are 200,000 to 250,000 distinct CDR3 sequences, with just over 15% of them counted one time only. The ten largest clonotypes hold 2% to 2.5% of the sample.

The origin of this receptor is an adult woman who had mild COVID-19 (a few samples of this study predate the infection). The sample titles of this study are shuffled in the database, so cell type and time point are left out; the donor was told from shared clones. The sample comprised PBMCs or a T cell subset sorted from them (not recorded which). In this chain, TRBV12-3 or TRBV12-4 is recombined with TRBJ2-6; the D region is possibly TRBD1 or TRBD2, each matching across 5 bases. The nucleotide sequence is TGTGCCAGCAGTCGGAACCTCGGGGCGGCGTCTTCTCTCTCTGGGGCCAACGTCCTGACTTTC. Translated, this is CASSRNLGAASSLSGANVLTF.